This TCR beta chain was identified during a study of blood T cell repertoires in COVID-19. The overall study: Material from acute and convalescent COVID-19 was sourced from the United States, Italy and Spain.

Source study methods: Nucleated cell number was recorded as an estimate derived from reference gene primer amplification. Produced via immunoSEQ multiplex PCR; TCRdb's table is partial and in-frame only. V and J calls and clone size are those listed in that table; D and trimming were worked out from the DNA. This table holds roughly 440,000 clones, 88% found once. This TCR was recovered from a woman in her fifties or sixties with COVID-19, enrolled during active disease. Sequenced sample: peripheral blood.

DNA for the CDR3: TGTGCCAGCAGTTACCGGGCTAATGAAAAACTGTTTTTT. Its translation: CASSYRANEKLFF. The chain links TRBV6-5 to TRBJ1-4; D remains unclear. Trimming pared 2 bases from V and 3 bases from J, leaving 4 bases between. Germline V gene lookup returns CDR1 MNHEY and CDR2 SVGAGI. The CDR3 has 13 amino acids.